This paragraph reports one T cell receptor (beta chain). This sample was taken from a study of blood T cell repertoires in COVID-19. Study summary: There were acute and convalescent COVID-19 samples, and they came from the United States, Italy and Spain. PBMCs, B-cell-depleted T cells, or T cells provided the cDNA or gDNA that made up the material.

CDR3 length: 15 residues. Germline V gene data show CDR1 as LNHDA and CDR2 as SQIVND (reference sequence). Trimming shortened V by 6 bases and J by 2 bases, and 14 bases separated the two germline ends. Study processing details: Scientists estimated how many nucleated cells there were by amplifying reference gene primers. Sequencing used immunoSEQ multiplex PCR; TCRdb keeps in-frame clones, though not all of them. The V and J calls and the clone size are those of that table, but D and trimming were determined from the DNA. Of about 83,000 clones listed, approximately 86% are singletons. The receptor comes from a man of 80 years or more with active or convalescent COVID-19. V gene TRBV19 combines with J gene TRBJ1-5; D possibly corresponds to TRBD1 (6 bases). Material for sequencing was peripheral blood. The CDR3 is CASRTTGRGNQPQHF. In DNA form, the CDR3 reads TGTGCCAGTAGAACCACAGGGAGAGGCAATCAGCCCCAGCATTTT. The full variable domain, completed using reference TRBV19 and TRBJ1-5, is DGGITQSPKYLFRKEGQNVTLSCEQNLNHDAMYWYRQDPGQGLRLIYYSQIVNDFQKGDIAEGYSVSREKKESFPLTVTSAQKNPTAFYLCASRTTGRGNQPQHFGDGTRLSIL.